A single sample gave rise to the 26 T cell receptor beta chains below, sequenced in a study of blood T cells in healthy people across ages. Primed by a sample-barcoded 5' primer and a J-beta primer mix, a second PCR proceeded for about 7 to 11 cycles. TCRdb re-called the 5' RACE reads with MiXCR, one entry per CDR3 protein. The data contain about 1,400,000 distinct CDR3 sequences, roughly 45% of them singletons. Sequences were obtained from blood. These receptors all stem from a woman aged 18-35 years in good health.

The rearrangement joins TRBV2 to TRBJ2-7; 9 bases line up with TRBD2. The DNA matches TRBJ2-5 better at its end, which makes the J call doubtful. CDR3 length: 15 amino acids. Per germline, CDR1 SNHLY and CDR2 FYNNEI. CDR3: CASSEGSGGQETQYF. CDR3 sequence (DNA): TGTGCCAGCAGTGAAGGCAGCGGGGGGCAAGAGACCCAGTACTTC.

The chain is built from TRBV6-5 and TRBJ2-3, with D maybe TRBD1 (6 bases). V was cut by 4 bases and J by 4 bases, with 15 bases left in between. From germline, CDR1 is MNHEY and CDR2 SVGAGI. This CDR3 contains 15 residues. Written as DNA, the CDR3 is TGTGCCAGCAGTTCCTCAGGGGCACGAGCAGATACGCAGTATTTT. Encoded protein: CASSSSGARADTQYF.

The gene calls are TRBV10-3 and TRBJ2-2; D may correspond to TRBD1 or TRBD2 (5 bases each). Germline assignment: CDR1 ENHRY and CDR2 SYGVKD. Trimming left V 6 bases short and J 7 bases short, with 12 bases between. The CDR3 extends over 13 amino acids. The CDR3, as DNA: TGTGCCATCAGGGGGGACGATTTCGGGGAGCTGTTTTTT. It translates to CAIRGDDFGELFF.

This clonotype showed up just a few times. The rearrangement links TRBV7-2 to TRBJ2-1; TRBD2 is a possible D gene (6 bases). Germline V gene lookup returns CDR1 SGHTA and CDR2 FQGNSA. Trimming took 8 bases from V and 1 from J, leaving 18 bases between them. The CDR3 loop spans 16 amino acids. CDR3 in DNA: TGTGCCAGCCTCACTTCGCCGGGAGCGTCCTACAATGAGCAGTTCTTC. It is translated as CASLTSPGASYNEQFF.

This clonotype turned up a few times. In DNA form, the CDR3 reads TGTGCCAGCAGCTCCCGCGAGGGGGGCTTCACAGATACGCAGTATTTT. It yields the protein CASSSREGGFTDTQYF. The gene calls are TRBV7-8 and TRBJ2-3, with D perhaps TRBD1 or TRBD2 (6 bases each). The CDR3 contains 16 residues. CDR1 and CDR2 (germline): SGHVS, FQNEAQ. V lost 4 bases to trimming and J lost 2 bases, with 16 bases between them.

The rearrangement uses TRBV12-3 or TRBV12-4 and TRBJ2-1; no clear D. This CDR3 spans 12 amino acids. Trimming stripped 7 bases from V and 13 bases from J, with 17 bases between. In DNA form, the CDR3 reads TGTGCCAGCACCCCGTCATCGGCTACTCAGTTCTTC. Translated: CASTPSSATQFF.

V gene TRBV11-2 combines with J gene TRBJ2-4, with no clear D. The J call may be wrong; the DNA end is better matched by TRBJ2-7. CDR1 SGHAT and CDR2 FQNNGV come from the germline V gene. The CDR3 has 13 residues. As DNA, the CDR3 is TGTGCCAGCAGCGTGACTCCTATGGTCGAGCAGTACTTC. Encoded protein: CASSVTPMVEQYF.

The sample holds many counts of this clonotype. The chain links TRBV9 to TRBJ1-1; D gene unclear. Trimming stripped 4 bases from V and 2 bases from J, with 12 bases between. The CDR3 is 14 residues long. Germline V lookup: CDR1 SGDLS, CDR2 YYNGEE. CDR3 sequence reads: CASSPGLGNTEAFF. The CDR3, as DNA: TGTGCCAGCAGCCCCGGACTGGGAAACACTGAAGCTTTCTTT.

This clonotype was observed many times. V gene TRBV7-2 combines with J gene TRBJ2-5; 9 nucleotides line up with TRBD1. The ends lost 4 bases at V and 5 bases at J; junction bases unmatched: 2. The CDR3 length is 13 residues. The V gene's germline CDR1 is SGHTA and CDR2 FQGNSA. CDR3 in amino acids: CASSWTGEETQYF. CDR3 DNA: TGTGCCAGCAGCTGGACAGGGGAGGAGACCCAGTACTTC.

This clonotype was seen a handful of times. The CDR3 loop is CASSEGWGAGANVLTF. The CDR3 DNA reads as TGTGCCAGCAGTGAAGGTTGGGGAGCTGGGGCCAACGTCCTGACTTTC. The rearrangement links TRBV2 to TRBJ2-6; perhaps TRBD2 as D (5 bases). CDR1 SNHLY and CDR2 FYNNEI come from the germline V gene. Between the trimmed V and J ends, which lost 1 base and 2 bases, there was a span of 9 bases. CDR3 length: 16 amino acids.

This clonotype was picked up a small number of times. The CDR3 region has the DNA TGTGCCACCGGGACAAACTACGAGCAGTACTTC. This gives the protein CATGTNYEQYF. The V gene is TRBV10-3, the J gene TRBJ2-7; TRBD1 is a possible D gene (6 bases). The V end lost 10 bases, the J end lost 3 bases, and 10 bases lay between the germline ends. Per germline, CDR1 ENHRY and CDR2 SYGVKD. The CDR3 sequence is 11 residues long.

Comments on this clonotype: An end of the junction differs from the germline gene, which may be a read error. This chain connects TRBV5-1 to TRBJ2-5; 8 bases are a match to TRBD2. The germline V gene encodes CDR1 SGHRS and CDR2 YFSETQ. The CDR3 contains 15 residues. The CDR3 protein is CTSSPGLAYQETQYF. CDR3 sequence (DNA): TGCACCAGCAGCCCCGGACTAGCTTACCAAGAGACCCAGTACTTC.

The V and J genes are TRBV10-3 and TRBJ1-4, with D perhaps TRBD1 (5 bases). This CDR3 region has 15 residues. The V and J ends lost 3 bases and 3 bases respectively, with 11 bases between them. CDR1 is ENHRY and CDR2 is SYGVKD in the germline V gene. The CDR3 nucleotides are TGTGCCATCAGTGACAGCCTAGGGGCTAATGAAAAACTGTTTTTT. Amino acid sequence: CAISDSLGANEKLFF.

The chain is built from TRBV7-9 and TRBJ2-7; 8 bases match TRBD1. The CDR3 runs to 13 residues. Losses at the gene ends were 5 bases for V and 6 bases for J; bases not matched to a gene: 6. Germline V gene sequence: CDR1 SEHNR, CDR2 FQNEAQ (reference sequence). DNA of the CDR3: TGTGCCAGCAGCGGGCAGGGGGCGATCGAGCAGTACTTC. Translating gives CASSGQGAIEQYF.

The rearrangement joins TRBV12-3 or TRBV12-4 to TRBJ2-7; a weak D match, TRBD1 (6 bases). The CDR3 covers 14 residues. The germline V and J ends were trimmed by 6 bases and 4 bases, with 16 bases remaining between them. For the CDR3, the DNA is TGTGCCAGCAGCCCCAGGGGCCCTTATTACGAGCAGTACTTC. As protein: CASSPRGPYYEQYF.

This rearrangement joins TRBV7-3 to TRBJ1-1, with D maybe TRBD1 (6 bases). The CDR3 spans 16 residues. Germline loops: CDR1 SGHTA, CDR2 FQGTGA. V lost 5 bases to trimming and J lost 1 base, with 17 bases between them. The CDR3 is CASSLPQGKSNTEAFF. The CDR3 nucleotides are TGTGCCAGCAGCCTTCCACAGGGCAAGTCGAACACTGAAGCTTTCTTT.

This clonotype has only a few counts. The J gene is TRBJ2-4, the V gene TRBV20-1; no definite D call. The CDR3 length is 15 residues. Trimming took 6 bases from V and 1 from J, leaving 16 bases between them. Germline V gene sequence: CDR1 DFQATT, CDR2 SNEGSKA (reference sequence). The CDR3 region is CSAPRQELAKNIQYF. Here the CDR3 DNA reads TGCAGTGCCCCTAGGCAGGAACTTGCCAAAAACATTCAGTACTTC.

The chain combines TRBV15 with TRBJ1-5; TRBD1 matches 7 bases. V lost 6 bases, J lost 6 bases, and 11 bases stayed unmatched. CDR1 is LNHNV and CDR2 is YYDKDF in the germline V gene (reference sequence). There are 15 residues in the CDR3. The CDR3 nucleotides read TGTGCCACCAGGGCTGGGACAGTCGCTTCTCAGCCCCAGCATTTT. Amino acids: CATRAGTVASQPQHF.

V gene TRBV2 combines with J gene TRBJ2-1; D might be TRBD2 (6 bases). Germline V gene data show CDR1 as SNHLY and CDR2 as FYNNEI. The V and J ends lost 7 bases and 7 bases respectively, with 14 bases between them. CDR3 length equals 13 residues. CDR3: CASMERLGNEQFF. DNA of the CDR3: TGTGCCAGCATGGAAAGACTAGGGAATGAGCAGTTCTTC. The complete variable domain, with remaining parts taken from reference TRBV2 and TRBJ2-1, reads EPEVTQTPSHQVTQMGQEVILRCVPISNHLYFYWYRQILGQKVEFLVSFYNNEISEKSEIFDDQFSVERPDGSNFTLKIRSTKLEDSAMYFCASMERLGNEQFFGPGTRLTVL.

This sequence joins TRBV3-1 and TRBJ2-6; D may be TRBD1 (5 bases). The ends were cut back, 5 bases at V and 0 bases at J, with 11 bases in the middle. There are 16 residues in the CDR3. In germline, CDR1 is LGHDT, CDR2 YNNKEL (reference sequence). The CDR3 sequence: CASSTRGSSGANVLTF. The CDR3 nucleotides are TGTGCCAGCAGCACAAGGGGAAGCTCTGGGGCCAACGTCCTGACTTTC.

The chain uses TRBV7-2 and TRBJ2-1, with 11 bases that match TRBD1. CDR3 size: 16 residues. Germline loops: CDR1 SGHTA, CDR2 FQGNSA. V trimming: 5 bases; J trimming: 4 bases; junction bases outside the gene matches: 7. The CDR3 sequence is CASSPSDRGLYNEQFF. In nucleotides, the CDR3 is TGTGCCAGCAGCCCTTCGGACAGGGGGCTTTACAATGAGCAGTTCTTC.

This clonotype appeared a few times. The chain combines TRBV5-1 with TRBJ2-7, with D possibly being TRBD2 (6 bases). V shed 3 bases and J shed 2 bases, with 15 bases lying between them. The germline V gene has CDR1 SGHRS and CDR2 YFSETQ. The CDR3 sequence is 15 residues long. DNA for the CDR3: TGCGCCAGCAGCTCCACGGGGGACCTTGCCTACGAGCAGTACTTC. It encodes CASSSTGDLAYEQYF.

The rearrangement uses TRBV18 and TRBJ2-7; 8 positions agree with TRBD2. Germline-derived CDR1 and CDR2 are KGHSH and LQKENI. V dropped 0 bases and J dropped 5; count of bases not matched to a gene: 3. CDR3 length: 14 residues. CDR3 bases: TGTGCCAGCTCACCACCGTCGGGAGGGGACGAGCAGTACTTC. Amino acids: CASSPPSGGDEQYF.

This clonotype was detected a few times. CDR3 region: CSVPQGGNTDTQYF. Written as DNA, the CDR3 is TGCAGTGTCCCCCAGGGCGGGAACACAGATACGCAGTATTTT. V usage is TRBV20-1 and J usage is TRBJ2-3; a weak D match, TRBD2 (6 bases). The ends were cut back, 7 bases at V and 2 bases at J, with 16 bases in the middle. The CDR3 is 14 residues long. CDR1 is DFQATT, CDR2 SNEGSKA, per germline (reference sequence).

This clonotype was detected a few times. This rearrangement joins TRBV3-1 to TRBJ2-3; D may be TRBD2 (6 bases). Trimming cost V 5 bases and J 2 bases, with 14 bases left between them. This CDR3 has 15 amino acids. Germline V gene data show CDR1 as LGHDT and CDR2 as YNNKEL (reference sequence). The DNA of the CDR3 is TGTGCCAGCAGCACTCCCGGGACTTACACAGATACGCAGTATTTT. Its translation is CASSTPGTYTDTQYF.

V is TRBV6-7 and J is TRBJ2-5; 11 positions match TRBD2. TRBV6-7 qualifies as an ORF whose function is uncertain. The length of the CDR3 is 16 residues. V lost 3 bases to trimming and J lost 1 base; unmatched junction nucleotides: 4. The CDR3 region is CASSYVTSGGQETQYF. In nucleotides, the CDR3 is TGTGCCAGCAGTTATGTCACTAGCGGGGGCCAAGAGACCCAGTACTTC.